Presented here are 15 T cell receptor beta chains from one specimen sequenced in a study of blood T cell repertoires in COVID-19 (TCRdb year 2020). The library was produced with the immunoSEQ multiplex PCR assay. Not all clones reach the TCRdb copy of this immuneACCESS table, which keeps in-frame sequences only. Checked studies attribute under half of the gap to unresolved V genes and leave the rest unexplained. The sample has about 330,000 clones on record, more than 90% of them singletons. The ten most abundant clones make up approximately 17% of the sample. The sequenced sample was PBMCs or T cells enriched from blood (not recorded which). These receptors all come from a woman between 25 and 40 years old who had recovered from COVID-19.

This chain links TRBV7-9 with TRBJ1-2, with D unresolved. Germline CDR1 reads SEHNR; CDR2 reads FQNEAQ (reference sequence). V lost 5 bases, J lost 3 bases, and 16 bases lay in between. The CDR3 extends over 15 amino acids. The CDR3 nucleotides read TGTGCCAGCAGCCGAGCGGGGTTTGGGGACTATGGCTACACCTTC. Its protein product is CASSRAGFGDYGYTF.

The J gene is TRBJ1-2, the V gene TRBV2; D ambiguous. The V gene lost 8 bases and the J gene lost 7 bases, with 20 bases spanning the gap. The germline gives CDR1 SNHLY, CDR2 FYNNEI. This CDR3 has 14 amino acids. The CDR3 sequence: CASLRSVTLAGYTF. The DNA for the CDR3 is TGTGCCAGCCTCAGGTCAGTAACCCTCGCTGGCTACACCTTC. Based on the CDR3 plus reference TRBV2 and TRBJ1-2, the full variable domain is EPEVTQTPSHQVTQMGQEVILRCVPISNHLYFYWYRQILGQKVEFLVSFYNNEISEKSEIFDDQFSVERPDGSNFTLKIRSTKLEDSAMYFCASLRSVTLAGYTFGSGTRLTVV.

This chain joins TRBV9 and TRBJ2-3; D unclear. The germline gives CDR1 SGDLS, CDR2 YYNGEE. This CDR3 region has 13 residues. Trimming left V 7 bases short and J 4 bases short, with 13 bases between. This CDR3 reads CASARVGADTQYF. Here the CDR3 DNA reads TGTGCCAGCGCTCGAGTAGGAGCAGATACGCAGTATTTT.

This chain connects TRBV28 to TRBJ1-6, with 10 bases that match TRBD1. CDR1 is MDHEN and CDR2 is SYDVKM in the germline V gene. The CDR3 length is 18 residues. J lost 7 bases, V lost 4 bases, and 13 bases had no gene match. The CDR3 bases are TGTGCCAGCAGTTCTTGGGGACAGGGGACCTTGGGCAATTCACCCCTCCACTTT. It is translated as CASSSWGQGTLGNSPLHF.

The chain recombines TRBV7-2 with TRBJ2-5, with D possibly TRBD2 on 6 matching bases. V lost 1 base to trimming and J lost 7 bases, with 7 bases between them. The germline CDR1 and CDR2 sequences are SGHTA and FQGNSA. This CDR3 contains 12 residues. This CDR3 reads CASSLDGGTQYF. CDR3 DNA sequence: TGTGCCAGCAGCTTAGACGGGGGGACCCAGTACTTC. The whole variable domain, remainder taken from reference TRBV7-2 and TRBJ2-5, is GAGVSQSPSNKVTEKGKDVELRCDPISGHTALYWYRQSLGQGLEFLIYFQGNSAPDKSGLPSDRFSAERTGGSVSTLTIQRTQQEDSAVYLCASSLDGGTQYFGPGTRLLVL.

The rearrangement joins TRBV4-3 to TRBJ1-4, with 9 nucleotides matching TRBD1. The J segment lost 7 bases and the V segment lost 1 base, leaving 1 base of the junction unmatched. Germline V gene sequence: CDR1 LGHNA, CDR2 YSLEER. The CDR3 consists of 14 residues. The CDR3 DNA reads as TGCGCCAGCAGCCAAGGGGACAGGGCTGAAAAACTGTTTTTT. This translates into CASSQGDRAEKLFF.

This chain connects TRBV19 to TRBJ2-1; 7 bases map to TRBD1. This CDR3 is 15 amino acids long. Trimming cost V 8 bases and J 8 bases; bases outside gene matches: 15. Germline V lookup: CDR1 LNHDA, CDR2 SQIVND (reference sequence). Written as DNA, the CDR3 is TGTGCCAGTCACCAGACAGGGAGTTTTTACGATGAGCAGTTCTTC. Protein sequence: CASHQTGSFYDEQFF.

This chain uses TRBV7-8 with TRBJ2-7; perhaps TRBD2 as D (7 bases). The CDR3 is 15 amino acids. Between the trimmed V and J ends, which lost 2 bases and 2 bases, there was a span of 13 bases. Germline V lookup: CDR1 SGHVS, CDR2 FQNEAQ. This CDR3 is CASSLRGGGPYEQYF. Written as DNA, the CDR3 is TGTGCCAGCAGCTTAAGAGGGGGGGGGCCCTACGAGCAGTACTTC.

A remark on this clone: The sample carries other DNA sequences with the same CDR3. DNA for the CDR3: TGTGCCAGCAGTTCGGCGGGAGGGCCCTACGAGCAGTACTTC. It specifies CASSSAGGPYEQYF. The chain joins TRBV6-5 to TRBJ2-7, with 9 bases fitting TRBD2. Germline assignment: CDR1 MNHEY and CDR2 SVGAGI. Trimming at V came to 4 bases and at J to 2 bases, leaving 3 bases not matched to a gene. This CDR3 spans 14 amino acids.

The J gene is TRBJ2-7, the V gene TRBV6-5; TRBD2 matches 9 bases. CDR1 is MNHEY and CDR2 is SVGAGI in the germline V gene. The CDR3 consists of 15 residues. V was pared by 0 bases and J by 7 bases, with 7 bases of the junction left unmatched. The CDR3 nucleotides are TGTGCCAGCAGTTACTCGAGTGCGGGAGGGCGAGAGCAGTACTTC. Residues: CASSYSSAGGREQYF.

The chain has TRBV7-3 and TRBJ2-5; possible D gene TRBD1, 6 bases. V lost 1 base and J 2 bases, leaving 17 bases between the germline ends. This CDR3 comprises 17 residues. Germline loops: CDR1 SGHTA, CDR2 FQGTGA. CDR3 in amino acids: CASSLKADSTGQETQYF. Written as DNA, the CDR3 is TGTGCCAGCAGCTTAAAGGCGGACTCCACAGGGCAAGAGACCCAGTACTTC. The full variable domain, with the rest looked up from reference TRBV7-3 and TRBJ2-5, is GAGVSQTPSNKVTEKGKYVELRCDPISGHTALYWYRQSLGQGPEFLIYFQGTGAADDSGLPNDRFFAVRPEGSVSTLKIQRTERGDSAVYLCASSLKADSTGQETQYFGPGTRLLVL.

The chain carries TRBV19 and TRBJ1-1; TRBD1 matches 8 bases. The V gene end was trimmed by 6 bases and the J gene end by 4 bases; junction bases not matched to a gene: 4. In germline, CDR1 is LNHDA, CDR2 SQIVND (reference sequence). The CDR3 is 13 residues long. CDR3 sequence (DNA): TGTGCCAGTAGGGTAACAGGGGGCACTGAAGCTTTCTTT. Translated: CASRVTGGTEAFF.

The genes are TRBV3-1 (or the pseudogene TRBV3-2) and TRBJ2-5; 10 bases map to TRBD2. Looked up from germline, CDR1 is LGHDT and CDR2 is YNNKEL (reference sequence). The CDR3 is 16 residues long. With V trimmed by 0 bases and J by 5 bases, 6 bases remained unmatched. The CDR3 DNA reads as TGTGCCAGCAGCCAAGAGAGCGGGAGGGCCTGGGAGACCCAGTACTTC. This sequence encodes CASSQESGRAWETQYF.

The chain carries TRBV11-2 and TRBJ1-6; D is possibly TRBD1 (5 bases). V was shortened by 1 base and J by 0 bases, with 10 bases between the two germline ends. In germline, CDR1 is SGHAT, CDR2 FQNNGV. CDR3 length: 17 residues. CDR3 nucleotide sequence: TGTGCCAGCAGCTTAGGGGGGGTGAGCTCCTATAATTCACCCCTCCACTTT. It yields the protein CASSLGGVSSYNSPLHF.

This CDR3 is CASSLLTGTGVNQPQHF. The CDR3 DNA reads TGTGCCAGCAGCTTGCTAACCGGGACAGGGGTTAATCAGCCCCAGCATTTT. This sequence joins TRBV7-2 and TRBJ1-5; 10 bases match TRBD1. The length of the CDR3 is 17 residues. Looked up from germline, CDR1 is SGHTA and CDR2 is FQGNSA. Trimming removed 3 bases from V and 4 bases from J; junction bases left unmatched: 9.